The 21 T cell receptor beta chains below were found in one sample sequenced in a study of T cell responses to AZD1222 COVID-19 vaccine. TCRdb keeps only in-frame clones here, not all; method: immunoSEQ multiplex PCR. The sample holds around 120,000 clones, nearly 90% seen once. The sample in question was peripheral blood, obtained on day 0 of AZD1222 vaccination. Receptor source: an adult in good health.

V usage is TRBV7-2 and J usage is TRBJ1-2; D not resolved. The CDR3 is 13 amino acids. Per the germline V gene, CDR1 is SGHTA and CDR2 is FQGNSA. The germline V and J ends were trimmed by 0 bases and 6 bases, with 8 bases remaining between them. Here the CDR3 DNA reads TGTGCCAGCAGCTTAGCAGGTGGCGATGGCTACACCTTC. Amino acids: CASSLAGGDGYTF.

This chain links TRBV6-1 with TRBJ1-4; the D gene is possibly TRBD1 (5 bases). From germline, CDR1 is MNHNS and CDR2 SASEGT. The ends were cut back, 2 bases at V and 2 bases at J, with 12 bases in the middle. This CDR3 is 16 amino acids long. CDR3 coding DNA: TGTGCCAGCAGTGAACGGGGGGGATCTACTAATGAAAAACTGTTTTTT. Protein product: CASSERGGSTNEKLFF.

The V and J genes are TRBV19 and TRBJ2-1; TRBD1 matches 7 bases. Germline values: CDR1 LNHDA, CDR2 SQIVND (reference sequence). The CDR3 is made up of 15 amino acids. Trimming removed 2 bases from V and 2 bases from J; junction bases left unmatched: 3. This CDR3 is CASSIRQGAYNEQFF. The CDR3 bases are TGTGCCAGTAGTATAAGACAGGGAGCCTACAATGAGCAGTTCTTC.

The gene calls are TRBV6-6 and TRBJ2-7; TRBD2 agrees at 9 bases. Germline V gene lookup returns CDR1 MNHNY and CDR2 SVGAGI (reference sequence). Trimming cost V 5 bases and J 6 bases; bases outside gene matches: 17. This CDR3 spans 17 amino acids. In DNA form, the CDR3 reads TGTGCCAGCAGTCCGAACCCCGGGGCTAGCGGGATTGGCGAGCAGTACTTC. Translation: CASSPNPGASGIGEQYF.

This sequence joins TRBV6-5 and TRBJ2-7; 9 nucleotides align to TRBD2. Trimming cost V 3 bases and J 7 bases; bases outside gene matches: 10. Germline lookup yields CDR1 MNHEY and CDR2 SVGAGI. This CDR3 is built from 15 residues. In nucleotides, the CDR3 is TGTGCCAGCAGTTATGAGGTAGCGGGAGTTGGTGAGCAGTACTTC. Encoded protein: CASSYEVAGVGEQYF.

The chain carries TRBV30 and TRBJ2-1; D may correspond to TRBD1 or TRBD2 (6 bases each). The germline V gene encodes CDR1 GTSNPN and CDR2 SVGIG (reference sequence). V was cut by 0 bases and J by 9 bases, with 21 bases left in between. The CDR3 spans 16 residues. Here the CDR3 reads CAWSVRGPFPQSEQFF. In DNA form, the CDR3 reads TGTGCCTGGAGTGTACGGGGGCCCTTCCCACAAAGTGAGCAGTTCTTC.

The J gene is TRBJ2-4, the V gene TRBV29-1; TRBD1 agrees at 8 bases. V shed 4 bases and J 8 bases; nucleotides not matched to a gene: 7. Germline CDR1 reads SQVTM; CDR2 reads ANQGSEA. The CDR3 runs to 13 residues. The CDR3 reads CSVGRTGRDIQYF. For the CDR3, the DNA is TGCAGCGTTGGCCGGACAGGGCGCGACATTCAGTACTTC.

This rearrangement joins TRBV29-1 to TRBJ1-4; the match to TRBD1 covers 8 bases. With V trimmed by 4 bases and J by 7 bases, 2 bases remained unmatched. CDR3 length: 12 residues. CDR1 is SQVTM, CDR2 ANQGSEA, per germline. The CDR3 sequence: CSVGQGIEKLFF. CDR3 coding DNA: TGCAGCGTTGGACAGGGGATTGAAAAACTGTTTTTT.

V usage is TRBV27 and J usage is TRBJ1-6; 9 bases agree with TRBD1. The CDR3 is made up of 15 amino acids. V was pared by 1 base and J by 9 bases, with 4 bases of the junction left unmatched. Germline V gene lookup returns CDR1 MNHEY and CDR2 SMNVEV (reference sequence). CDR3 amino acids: CASSLYGTGLSPLHF. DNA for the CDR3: TGTGCCAGCAGTTTATACGGGACAGGGCTTTCACCCCTCCACTTT.

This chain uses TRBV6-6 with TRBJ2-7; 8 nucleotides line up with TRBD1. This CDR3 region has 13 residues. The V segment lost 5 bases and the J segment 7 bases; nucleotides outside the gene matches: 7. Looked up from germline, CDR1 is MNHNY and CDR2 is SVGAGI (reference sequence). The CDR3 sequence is CASSHPTGVEQYF. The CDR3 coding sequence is TGTGCCAGCAGTCATCCGACAGGGGTTGAGCAGTACTTC.

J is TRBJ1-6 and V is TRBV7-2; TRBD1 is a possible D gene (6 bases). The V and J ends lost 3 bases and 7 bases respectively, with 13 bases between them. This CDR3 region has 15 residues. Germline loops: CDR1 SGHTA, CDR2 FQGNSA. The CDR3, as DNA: TGTGCCAGCAGCTTTCTTGGGGGCGGCAATTCACCCCTCCACTTT. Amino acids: CASSFLGGGNSPLHF. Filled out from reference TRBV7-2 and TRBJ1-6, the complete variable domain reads GAGVSQSPSNKVTEKGKDVELRCDPISGHTALYWYRQSLGQGLEFLIYFQGNSAPDKSGLPSDRFSAERTGGSVSTLTIQRTQQEDSAVYLCASSFLGGGNSPLHFGNGTRLTVT.

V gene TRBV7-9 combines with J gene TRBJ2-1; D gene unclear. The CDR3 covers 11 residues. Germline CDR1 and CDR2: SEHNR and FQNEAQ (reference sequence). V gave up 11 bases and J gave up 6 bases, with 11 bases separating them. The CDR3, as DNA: TGTGCCCATACACACGGCAATGAGCAGTTCTTC. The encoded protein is CAHTHGNEQFF.

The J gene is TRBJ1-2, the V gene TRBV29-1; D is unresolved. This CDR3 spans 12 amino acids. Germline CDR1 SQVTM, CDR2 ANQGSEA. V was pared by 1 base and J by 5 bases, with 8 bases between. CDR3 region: CSVEGRLYGYTF. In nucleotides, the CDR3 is TGCAGCGTTGAAGGACGCCTGTATGGCTACACCTTC. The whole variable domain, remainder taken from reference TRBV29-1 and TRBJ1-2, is SAVISQKPSRDICQRGTSLTIQCQVDSQVTMMFWYRQQPGQSLTLIATANQGSEATYESGFVIDKFPISRPNLTFSTLTVSNMSPEDSSIYLCSVEGRLYGYTFGSGTRLTVV.

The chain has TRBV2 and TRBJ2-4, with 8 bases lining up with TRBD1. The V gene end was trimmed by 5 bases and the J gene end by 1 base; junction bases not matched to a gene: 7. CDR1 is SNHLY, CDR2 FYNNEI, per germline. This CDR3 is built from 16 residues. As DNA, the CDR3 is TGTGCCAGCAGTCTGACAGGGGTGGTGGCCAAAAACATTCAGTACTTC. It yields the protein CASSLTGVVAKNIQYF.

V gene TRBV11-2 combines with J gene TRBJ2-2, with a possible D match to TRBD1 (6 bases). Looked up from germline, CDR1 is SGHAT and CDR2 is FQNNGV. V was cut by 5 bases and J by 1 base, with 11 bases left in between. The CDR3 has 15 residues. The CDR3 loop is CASSPTTGNTGELFF. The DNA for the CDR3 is TGTGCCAGCAGCCCCACGACAGGGAACACCGGGGAGCTGTTTTTT.

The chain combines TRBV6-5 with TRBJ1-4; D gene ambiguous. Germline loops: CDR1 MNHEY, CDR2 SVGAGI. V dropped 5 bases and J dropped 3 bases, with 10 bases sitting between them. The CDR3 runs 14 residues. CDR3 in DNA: TGTGCCAGCAGTACCCGACATGCTAATGAAAAACTGTTTTTT. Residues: CASSTRHANEKLFF.

The CDR3 sequence is CATARQGRMNTEAFF. In DNA form, the CDR3 reads TGTGCCACCGCGCGACAGGGCCGAATGAACACTGAAGCTTTCTTT. The chain combines TRBV19 with TRBJ1-1; 7 bases fit TRBD1. J gave up 0 bases and V 10 bases, and 11 bases lay outside the gene matches. The CDR3 totals 15 residues. The germline V gene encodes CDR1 LNHDA and CDR2 SQIVND (reference sequence).

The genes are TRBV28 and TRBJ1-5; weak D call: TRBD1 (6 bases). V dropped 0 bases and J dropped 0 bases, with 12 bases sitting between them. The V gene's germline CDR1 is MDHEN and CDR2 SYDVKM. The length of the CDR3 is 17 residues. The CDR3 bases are TGTGCCAGCAGTTTATGGGGAATGGGGGCTAGCAATCAGCCCCAGCATTTT. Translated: CASSLWGMGASNQPQHF.

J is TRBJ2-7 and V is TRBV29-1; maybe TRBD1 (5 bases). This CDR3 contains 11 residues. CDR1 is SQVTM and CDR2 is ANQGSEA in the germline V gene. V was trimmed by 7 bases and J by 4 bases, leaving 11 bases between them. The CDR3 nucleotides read TGCAGCGGATCGACAGAATACGAGCAGTACTTC. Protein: CSGSTEYEQYF.

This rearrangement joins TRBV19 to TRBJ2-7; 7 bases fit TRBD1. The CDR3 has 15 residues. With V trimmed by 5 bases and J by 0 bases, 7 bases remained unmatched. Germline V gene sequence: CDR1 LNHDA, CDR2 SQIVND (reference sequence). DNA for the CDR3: TGTGCCAGTAGTCTCCAACAGGGGAGCTCCTACGAGCAGTACTTC. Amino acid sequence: CASSLQQGSSYEQYF.

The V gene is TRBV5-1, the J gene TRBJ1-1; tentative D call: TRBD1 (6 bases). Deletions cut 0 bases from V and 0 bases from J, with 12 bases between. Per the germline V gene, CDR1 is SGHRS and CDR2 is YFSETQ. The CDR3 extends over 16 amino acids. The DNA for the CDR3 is TGCGCCAGCAGCTTGGTGGGTAGGGACATGAACACTGAAGCTTTCTTT. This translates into CASSLVGRDMNTEAFF.